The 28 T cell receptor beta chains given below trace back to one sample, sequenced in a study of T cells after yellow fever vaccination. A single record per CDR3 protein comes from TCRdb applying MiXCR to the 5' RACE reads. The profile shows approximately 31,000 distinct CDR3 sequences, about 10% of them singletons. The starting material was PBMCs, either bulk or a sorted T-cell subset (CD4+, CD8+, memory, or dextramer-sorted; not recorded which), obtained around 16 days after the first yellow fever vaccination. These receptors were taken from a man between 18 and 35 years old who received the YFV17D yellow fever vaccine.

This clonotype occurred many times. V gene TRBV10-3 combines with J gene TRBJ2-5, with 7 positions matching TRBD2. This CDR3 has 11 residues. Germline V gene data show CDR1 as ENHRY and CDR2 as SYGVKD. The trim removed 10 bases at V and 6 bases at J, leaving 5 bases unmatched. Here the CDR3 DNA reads TGTGCCACCCGGGACTATAAGACCCAGTACTTC. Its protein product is CATRDYKTQYF.

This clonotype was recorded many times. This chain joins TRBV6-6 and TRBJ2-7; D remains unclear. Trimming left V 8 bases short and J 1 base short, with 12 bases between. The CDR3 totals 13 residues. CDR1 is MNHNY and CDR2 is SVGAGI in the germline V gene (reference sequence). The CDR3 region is CASGRPRSYEQYF. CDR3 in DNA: TGTGCCAGCGGAAGACCCAGGTCCTACGAGCAGTACTTC.

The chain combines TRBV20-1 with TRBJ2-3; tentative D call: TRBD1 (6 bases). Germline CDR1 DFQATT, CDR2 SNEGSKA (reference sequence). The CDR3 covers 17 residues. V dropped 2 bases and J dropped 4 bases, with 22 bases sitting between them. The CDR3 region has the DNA TGCAGTGCTAGACGACCAGGGGACGGGCTGTGGGCAGATACGCAGTATTTT. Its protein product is CSARRPGDGLWADTQYF.

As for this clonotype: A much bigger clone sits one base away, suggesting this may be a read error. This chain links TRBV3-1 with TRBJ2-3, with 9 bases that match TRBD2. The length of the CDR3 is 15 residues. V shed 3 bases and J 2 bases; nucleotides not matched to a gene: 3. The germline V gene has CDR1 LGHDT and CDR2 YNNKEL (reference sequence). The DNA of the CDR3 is TGTGCCAGCAGCCATAGCGGGGGTCCCACAGATACGCAGTATTTT. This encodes CASSHSGGPTDTQYF.

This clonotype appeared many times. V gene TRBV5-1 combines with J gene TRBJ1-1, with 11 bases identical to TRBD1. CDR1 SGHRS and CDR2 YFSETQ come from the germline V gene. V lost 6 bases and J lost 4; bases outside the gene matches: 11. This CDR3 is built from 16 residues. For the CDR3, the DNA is TGCGCCAGCACCGATCTGCCCGGGACAGGGGGCACTGAAGCTTTCTTT. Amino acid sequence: CASTDLPGTGGTEAFF.

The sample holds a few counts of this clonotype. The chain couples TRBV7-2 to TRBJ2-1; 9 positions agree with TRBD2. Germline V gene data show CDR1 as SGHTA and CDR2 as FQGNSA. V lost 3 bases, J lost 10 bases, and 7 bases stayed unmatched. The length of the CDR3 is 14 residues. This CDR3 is CASSLWRGGGEQFF. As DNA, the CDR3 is TGTGCCAGCAGCTTGTGGCGGGGGGGAGGCGAGCAGTTCTTC.

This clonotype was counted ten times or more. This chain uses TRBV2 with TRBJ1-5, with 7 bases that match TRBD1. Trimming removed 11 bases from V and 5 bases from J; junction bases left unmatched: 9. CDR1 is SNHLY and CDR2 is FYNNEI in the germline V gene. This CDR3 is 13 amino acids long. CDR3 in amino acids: CASRQGVYQPQHF. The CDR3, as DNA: TGTGCCTCTCGGCAGGGGGTTTATCAGCCCCAGCATTTT.

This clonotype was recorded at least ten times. CDR3 loop: CASSPVSRRNTEAFF. The CDR3 DNA sequence: TGTGCCAGCAGCCCGGTATCACGAAGGAACACTGAAGCTTTCTTT. The rearrangement joins TRBV7-2 to TRBJ1-1; no definite D call. The CDR3 length is 15 residues. Deletions cut 5 bases from V and 1 base from J, with 14 bases between. CDR1 SGHTA and CDR2 FQGNSA come from the germline V gene. Supplemented by reference TRBV7-2 and TRBJ1-1, the full variable domain reads GAGVSQSPSNKVTEKGKDVELRCDPISGHTALYWYRQSLGQGLEFLIYFQGNSAPDKSGLPSDRFSAERTGGSVSTLTIQRTQQEDSAVYLCASSPVSRRNTEAFFGQGTRLTVV.

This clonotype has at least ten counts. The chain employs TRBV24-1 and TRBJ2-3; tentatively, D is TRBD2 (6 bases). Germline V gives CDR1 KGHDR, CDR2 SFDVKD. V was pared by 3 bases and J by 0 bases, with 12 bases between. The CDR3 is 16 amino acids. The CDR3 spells CATSDVSGTSTDTQYF. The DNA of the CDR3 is TGTGCCACCAGTGATGTATCCGGGACTAGCACAGATACGCAGTATTTT.

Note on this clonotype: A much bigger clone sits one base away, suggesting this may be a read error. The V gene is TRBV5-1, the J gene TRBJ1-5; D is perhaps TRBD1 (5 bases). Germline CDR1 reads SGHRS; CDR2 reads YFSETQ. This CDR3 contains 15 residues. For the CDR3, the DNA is TGCGCCAGCAGCTCCGAGGGCCATCCGGGGCAGCCCAAGCATTTT. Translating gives CASSSEGHPGQPKHF.

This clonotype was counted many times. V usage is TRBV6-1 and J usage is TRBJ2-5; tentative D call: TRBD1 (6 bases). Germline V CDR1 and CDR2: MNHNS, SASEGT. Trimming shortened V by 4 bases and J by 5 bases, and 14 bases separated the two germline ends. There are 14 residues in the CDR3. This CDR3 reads CASSGGTGMETQYF. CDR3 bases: TGTGCCAGCAGTGGGGGCACAGGGATGGAGACCCAGTACTTC.

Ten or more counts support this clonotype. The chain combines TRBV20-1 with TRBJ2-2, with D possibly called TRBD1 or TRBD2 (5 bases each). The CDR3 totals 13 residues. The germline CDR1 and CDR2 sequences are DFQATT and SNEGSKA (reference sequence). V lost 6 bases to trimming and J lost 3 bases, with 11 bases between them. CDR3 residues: CSAPGRHTGELFF. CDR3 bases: TGCAGTGCGCCGGGACGACACACCGGGGAGCTGTTTTTT.

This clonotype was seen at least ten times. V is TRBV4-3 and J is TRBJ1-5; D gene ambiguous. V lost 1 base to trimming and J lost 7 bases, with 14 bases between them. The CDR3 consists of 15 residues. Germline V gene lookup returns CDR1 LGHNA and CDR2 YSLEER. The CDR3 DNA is TGCGCCAGCAGCCAAGCTCTTAAGGGTCGGCAGCCCCAGCATTTT. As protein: CASSQALKGRQPQHF.

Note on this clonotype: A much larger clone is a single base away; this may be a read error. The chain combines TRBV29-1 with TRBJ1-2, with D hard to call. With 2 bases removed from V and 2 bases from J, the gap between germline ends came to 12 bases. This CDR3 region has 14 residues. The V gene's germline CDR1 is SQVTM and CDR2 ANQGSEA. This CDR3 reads CSVERVAENYGYTF. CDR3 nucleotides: TGCAGCGTTGAACGCGTGGCGGAAAACTATGGCTACACCTTC.

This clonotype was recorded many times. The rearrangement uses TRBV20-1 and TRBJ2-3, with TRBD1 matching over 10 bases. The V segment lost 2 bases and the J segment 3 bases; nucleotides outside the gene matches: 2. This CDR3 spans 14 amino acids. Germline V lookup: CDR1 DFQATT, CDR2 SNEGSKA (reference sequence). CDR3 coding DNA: TGCAGTGCTAGACGGGACAGGGGAACAGATACGCAGTATTTT. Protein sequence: CSARRDRGTDTQYF.

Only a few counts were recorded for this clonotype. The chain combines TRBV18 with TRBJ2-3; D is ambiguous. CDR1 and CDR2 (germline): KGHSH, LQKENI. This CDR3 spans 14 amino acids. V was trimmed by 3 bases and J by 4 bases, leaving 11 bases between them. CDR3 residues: CASSPVIVPDTQYF. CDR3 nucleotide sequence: TGTGCCAGCTCACCGGTGATAGTTCCAGATACGCAGTATTTT.

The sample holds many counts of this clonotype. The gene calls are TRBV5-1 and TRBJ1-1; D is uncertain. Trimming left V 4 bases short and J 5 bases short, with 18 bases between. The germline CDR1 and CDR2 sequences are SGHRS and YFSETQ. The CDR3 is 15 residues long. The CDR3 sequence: CASSPDPIVRTEAFF. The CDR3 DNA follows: TGCGCCAGCAGCCCGGACCCCATAGTTAGGACTGAAGCTTTCTTT.

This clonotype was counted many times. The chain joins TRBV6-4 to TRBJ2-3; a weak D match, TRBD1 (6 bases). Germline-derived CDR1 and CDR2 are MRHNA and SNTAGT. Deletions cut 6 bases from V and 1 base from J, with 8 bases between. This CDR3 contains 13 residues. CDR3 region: CASSNRGTDTQYF. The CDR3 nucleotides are TGTGCCAGCAGCAACAGGGGCACAGATACGCAGTATTTT.

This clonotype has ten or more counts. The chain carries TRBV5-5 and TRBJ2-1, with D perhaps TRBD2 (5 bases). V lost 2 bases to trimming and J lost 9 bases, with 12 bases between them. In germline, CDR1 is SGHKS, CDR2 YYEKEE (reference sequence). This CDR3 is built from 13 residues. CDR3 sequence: CASSFNSGAEQFF. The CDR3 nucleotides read TGTGCCAGCAGCTTTAACAGCGGCGCTGAGCAGTTCTTC.

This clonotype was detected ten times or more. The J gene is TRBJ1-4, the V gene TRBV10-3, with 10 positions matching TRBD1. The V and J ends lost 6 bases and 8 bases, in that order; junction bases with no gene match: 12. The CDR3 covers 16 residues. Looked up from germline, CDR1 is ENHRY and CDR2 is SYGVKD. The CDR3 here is CAISTRPGQGIEKLFF. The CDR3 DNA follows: TGTGCCATCAGCACCCGACCGGGACAGGGGATAGAAAAACTGTTTTTT.

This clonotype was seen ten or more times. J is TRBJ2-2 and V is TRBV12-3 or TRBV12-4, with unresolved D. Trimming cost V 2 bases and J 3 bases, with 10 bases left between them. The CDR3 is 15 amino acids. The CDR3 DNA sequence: TGTGCCAGCAGTTTAAGGTCCGGGTACACCGGGGAGCTGTTTTTT. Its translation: CASSLRSGYTGELFF.

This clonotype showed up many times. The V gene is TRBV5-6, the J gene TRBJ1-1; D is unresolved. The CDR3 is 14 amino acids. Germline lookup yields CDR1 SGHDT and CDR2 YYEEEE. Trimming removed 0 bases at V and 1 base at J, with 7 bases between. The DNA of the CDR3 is TGTGCCAGCAGCTTGGTATTCACGAACACTGAAGCTTTCTTT. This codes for CASSLVFTNTEAFF. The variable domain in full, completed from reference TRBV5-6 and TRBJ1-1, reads DAGVTQSPTHLIKTRGQQVTLRCSPKSGHDTVSWYQQALGQGPQFIFQYYEEEERQRGNFPDRFSGHQFPNYSSELNVNALLLGDSALYLCASSLVFTNTEAFFGQGTRLTVV.

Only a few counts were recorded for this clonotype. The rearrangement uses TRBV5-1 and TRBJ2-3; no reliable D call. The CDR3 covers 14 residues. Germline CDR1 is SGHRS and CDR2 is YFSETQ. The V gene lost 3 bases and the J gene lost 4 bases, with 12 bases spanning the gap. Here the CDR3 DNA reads TGCGCCAGCAGCTGGAGACGGCCTGCAGATACGCAGTATTTT. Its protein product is CASSWRRPADTQYF. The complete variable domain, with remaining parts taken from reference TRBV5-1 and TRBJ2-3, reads KAGVTQTPRYLIKTRGQQVTLSCSPISGHRSVSWYQQTPGQGLQFLFEYFSETQRNKGNFPGRFSGRQFSNSRSEMNVSTLELGDSALYLCASSWRRPADTQYFGPGTRLTVL.

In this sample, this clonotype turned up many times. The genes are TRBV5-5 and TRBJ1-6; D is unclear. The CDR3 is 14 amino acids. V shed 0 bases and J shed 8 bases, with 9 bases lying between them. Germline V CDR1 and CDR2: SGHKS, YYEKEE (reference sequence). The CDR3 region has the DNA TGTGCCAGCAGCTTGGGAGTCGTGGATTCACCCCTCCACTTT. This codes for CASSLGVVDSPLHF. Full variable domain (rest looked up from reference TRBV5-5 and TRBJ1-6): DAGVTQSPTHLIKTRGQQVTLRCSPISGHKSVSWYQQVLGQGPQFIFQYYEKEERGRGNFPDRFSARQFPNYSSELNVNALLLGDSALYLCASSLGVVDSPLHFGNGTRLTVT.

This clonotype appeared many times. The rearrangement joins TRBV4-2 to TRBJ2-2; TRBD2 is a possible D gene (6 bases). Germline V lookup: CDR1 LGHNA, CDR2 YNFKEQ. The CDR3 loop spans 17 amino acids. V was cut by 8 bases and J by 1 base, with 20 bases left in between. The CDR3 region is CASDPGGVIGNTGELFF. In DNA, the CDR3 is TGTGCCAGCGACCCTGGAGGGGTCATTGGGAACACCGGGGAGCTGTTTTTT.

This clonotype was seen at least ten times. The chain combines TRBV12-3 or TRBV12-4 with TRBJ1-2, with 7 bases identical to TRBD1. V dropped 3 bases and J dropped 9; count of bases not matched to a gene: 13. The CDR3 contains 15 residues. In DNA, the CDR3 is TGTGCCAGCAGTTTCTCTTTAGGCAGGGGGGAGAGCTACACCTTC. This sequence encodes CASSFSLGRGESYTF.

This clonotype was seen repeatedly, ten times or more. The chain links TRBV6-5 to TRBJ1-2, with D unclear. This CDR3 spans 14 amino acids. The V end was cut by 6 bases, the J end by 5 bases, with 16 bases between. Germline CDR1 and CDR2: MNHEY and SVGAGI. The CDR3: CASSPRVLGYGYTF. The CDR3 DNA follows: TGTGCCAGCAGCCCACGTGTCCTCGGGTATGGCTACACCTTC.

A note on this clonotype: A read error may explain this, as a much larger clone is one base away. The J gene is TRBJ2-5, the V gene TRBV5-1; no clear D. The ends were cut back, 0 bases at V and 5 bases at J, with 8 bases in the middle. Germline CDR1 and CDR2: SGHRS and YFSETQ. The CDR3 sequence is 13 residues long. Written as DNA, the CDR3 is TGCGCCAGCAGCTTGGGGTACTTGGAGACCCAGTACTTC. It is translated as CASSLGYLETQYF. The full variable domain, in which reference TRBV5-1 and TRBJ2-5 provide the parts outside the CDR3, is KAGVTQTPRYLIKTRGQQVTLSCSPISGHRSVSWYQQTPGQGLQFLFEYFSETQRNKGNFPGRFSGRQFSNSRSEMNVSTLELGDSALYLCASSLGYLETQYFGPGTRLLVL.